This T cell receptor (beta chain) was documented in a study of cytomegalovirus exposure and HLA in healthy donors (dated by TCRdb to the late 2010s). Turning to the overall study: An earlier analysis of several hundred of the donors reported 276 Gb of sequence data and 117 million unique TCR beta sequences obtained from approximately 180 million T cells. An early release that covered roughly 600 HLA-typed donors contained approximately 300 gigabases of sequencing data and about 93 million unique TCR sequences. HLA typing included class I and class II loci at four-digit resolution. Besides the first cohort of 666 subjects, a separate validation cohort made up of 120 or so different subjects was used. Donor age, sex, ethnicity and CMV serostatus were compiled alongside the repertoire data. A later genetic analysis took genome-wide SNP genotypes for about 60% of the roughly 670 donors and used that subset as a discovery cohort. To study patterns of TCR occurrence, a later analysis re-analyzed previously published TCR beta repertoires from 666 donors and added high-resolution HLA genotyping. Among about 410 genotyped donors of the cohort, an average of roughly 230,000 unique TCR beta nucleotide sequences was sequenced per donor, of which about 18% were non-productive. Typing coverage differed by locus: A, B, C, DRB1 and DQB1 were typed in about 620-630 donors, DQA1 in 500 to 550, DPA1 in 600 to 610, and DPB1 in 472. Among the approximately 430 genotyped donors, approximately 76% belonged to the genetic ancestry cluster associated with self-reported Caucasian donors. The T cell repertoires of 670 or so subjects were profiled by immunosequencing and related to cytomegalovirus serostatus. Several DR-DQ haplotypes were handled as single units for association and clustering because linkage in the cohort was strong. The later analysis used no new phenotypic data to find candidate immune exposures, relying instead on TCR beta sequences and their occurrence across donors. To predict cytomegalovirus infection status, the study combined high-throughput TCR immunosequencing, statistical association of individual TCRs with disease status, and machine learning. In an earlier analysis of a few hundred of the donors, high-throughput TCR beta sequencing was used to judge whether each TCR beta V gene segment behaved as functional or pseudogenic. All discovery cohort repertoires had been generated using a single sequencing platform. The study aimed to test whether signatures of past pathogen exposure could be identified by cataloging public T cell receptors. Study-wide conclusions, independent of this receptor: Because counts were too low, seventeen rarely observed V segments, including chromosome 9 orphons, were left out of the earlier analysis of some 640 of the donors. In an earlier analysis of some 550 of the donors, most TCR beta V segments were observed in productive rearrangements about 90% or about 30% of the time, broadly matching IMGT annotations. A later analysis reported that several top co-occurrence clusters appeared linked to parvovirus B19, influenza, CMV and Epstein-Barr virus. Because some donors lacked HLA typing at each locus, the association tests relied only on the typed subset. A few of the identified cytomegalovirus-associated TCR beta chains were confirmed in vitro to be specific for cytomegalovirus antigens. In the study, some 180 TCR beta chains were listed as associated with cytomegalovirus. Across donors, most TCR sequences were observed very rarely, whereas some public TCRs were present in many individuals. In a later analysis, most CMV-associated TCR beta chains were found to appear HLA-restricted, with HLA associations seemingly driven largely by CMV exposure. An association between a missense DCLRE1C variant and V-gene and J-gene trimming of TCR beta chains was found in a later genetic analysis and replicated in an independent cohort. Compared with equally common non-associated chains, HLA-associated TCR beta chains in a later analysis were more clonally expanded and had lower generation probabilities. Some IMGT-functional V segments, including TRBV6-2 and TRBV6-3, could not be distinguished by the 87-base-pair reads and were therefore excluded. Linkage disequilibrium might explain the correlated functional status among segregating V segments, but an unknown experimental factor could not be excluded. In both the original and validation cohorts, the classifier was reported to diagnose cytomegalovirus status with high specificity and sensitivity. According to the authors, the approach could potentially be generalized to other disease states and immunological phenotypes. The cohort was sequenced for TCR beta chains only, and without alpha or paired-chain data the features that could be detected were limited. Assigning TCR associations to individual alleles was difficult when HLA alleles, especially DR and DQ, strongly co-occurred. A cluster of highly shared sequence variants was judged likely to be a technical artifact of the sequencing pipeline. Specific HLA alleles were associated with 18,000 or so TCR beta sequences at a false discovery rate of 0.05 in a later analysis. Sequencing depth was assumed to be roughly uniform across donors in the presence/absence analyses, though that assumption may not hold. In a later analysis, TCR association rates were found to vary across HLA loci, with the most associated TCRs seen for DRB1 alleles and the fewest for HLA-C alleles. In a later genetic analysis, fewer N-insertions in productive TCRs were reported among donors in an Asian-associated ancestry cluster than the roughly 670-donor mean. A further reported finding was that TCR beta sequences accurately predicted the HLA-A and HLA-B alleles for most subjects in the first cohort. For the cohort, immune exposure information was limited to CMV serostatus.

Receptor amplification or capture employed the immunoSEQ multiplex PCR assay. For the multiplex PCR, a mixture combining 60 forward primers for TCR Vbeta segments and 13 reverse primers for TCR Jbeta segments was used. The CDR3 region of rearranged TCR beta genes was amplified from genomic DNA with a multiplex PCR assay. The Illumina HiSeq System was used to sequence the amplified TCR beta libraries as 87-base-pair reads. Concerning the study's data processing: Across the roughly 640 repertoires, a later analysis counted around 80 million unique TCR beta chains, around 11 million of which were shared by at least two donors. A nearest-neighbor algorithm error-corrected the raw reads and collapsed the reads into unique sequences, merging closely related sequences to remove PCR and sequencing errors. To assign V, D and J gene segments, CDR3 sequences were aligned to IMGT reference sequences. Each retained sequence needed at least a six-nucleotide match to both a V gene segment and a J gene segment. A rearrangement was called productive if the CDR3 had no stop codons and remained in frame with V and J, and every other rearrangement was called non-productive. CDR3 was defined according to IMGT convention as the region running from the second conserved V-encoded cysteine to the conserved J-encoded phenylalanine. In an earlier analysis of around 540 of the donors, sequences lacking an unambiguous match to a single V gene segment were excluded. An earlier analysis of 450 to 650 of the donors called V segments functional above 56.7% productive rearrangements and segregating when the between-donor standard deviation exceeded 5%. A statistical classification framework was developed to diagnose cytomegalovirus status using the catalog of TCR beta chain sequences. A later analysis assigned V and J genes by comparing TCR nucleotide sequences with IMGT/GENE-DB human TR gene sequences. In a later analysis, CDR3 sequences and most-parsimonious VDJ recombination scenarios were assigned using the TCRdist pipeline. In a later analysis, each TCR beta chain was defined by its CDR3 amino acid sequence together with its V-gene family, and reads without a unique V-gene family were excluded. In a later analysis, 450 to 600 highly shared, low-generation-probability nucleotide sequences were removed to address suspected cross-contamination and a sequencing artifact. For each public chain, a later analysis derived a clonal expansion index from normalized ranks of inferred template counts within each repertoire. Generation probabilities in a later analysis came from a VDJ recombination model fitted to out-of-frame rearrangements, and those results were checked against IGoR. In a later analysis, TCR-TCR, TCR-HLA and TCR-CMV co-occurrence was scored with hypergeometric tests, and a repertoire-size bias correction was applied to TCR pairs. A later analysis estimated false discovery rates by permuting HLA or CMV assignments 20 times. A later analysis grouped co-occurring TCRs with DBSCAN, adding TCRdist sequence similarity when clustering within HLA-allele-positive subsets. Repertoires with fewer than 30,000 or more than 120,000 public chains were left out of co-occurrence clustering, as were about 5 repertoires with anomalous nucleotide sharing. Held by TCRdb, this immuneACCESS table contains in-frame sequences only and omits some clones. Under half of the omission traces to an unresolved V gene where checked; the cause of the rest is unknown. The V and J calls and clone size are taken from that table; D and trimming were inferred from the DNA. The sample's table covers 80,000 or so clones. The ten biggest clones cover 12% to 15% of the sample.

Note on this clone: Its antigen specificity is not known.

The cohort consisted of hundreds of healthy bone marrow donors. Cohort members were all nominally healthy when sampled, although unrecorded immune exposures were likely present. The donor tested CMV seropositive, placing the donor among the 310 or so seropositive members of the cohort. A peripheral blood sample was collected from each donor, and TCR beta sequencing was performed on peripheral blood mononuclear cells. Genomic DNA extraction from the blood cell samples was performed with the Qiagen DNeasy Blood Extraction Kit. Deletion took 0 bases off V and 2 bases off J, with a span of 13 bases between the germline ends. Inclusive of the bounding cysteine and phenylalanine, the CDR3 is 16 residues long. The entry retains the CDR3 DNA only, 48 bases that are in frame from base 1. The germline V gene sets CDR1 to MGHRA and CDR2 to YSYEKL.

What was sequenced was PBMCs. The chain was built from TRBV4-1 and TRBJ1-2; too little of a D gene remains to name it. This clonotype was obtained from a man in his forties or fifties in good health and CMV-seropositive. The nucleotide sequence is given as TGCGCCAGCAGCCAAGATGAGAGACGAGGGAACTATGGCTACACCTTC. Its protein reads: CASSQDERRGNYGYTF.